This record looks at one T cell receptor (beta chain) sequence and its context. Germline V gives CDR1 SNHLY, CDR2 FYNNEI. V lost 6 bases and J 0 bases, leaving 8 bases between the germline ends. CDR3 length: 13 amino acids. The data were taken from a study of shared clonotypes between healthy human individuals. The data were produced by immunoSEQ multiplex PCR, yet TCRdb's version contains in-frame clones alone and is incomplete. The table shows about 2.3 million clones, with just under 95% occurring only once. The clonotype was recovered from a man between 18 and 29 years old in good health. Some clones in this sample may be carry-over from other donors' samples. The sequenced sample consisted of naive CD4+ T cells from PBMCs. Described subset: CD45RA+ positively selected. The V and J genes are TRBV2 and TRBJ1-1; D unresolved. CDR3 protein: CASSPLMNTEAFF. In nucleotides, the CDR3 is TGTGCCAGCAGCCCCCTTATGAACACTGAAGCTTTCTTT.